The entry below gives a single T cell receptor (beta chain) sequence along with its context. The antigen is undetermined. The data derive from a study of T-cell memory formation after mild COVID-19. General study findings and limits: CD8+ contracting clones occupied EMRA, while CD4+ ones occupied mainly CM and EM.

TCRdb re-called the 5' RACE reads with MiXCR, one entry per CDR3 protein. The sample lists some 280,000 distinct CDR3 sequences, under 20% occurring once. Germline lookup yields CDR1 ENHRY and CDR2 SYGVKD. This CDR3 has 13 residues. V lost 4 bases, J lost 6 bases, and 11 bases lay in between. This rearrangement joins TRBV10-3 to TRBJ2-3, with TRBD2 as a possible D gene (5 bases). This sequence originates from a young man who had mild COVID-19 (a few samples of this study predate the infection). Cell type and time point are not known. The material sequenced was PBMCs or a T cell subset sorted from them (not recorded which). The CDR3 spells CAISAGITDTQYF. As DNA, the CDR3 is TGTGCCATCAGTGCCGGGATCACGGATACGCAGTATTTT.